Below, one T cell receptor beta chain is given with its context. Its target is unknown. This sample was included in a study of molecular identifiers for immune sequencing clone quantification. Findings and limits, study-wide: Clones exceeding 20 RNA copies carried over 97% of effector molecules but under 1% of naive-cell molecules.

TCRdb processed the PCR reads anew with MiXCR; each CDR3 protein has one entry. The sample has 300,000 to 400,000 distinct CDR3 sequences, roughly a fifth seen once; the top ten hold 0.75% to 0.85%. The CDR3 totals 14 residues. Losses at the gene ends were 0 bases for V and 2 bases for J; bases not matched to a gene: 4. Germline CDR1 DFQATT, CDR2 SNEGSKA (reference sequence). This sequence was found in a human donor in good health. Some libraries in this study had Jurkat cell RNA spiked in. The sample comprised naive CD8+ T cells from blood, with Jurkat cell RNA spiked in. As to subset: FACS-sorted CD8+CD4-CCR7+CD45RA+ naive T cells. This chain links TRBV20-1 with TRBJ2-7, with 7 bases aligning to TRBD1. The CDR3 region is CSARDHRGAYEQYF. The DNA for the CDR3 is TGCAGTGCTAGAGATCACAGGGGCGCCTACGAGCAGTACTTC.